The clone carrying this TCR beta chain showed up just a few times. Antigen unknown. This sample was included in a study of response to subunit inactivated influenza vaccine. General study points: Authors suggested each seasonal flu vaccination may recruit only limited numbers of new T cells.

V was pared by 5 bases and J by 4 bases, with 14 bases between. CDR3 length equals 14 residues. In germline, CDR1 is SGHAT, CDR2 FQNNGV. TCRdb reprocessed the RT-PCR reads via MiXCR and lists one record per CDR3 protein. The sample records hundreds of thousands of distinct CDR3 sequences, about a sixth being singletons. This sequence was found in a man aged 45 to 65 who received an inactivated influenza vaccine. The V and J genes are TRBV11-2 and TRBJ1-1; no firm D call. The source material was PBMCs from blood, sampled about 12 days after vaccination. As DNA, the CDR3 is TGTGCCAGCAGCGAGACTGGACGGTTCACTGAAGCTTTCTTT. It specifies CASSETGRFTEAFF. Supplemented by reference TRBV11-2 and TRBJ1-1, the full variable domain reads EAGVAQSPRYKIIEKRQSVAFWCNPISGHATLYWYQQILGQGPKLLIQFQNNGVVDDSQLPKDRFSAERLKGVDSTLKIQPAKLEDSAVYLCASSETGRFTEAFFGQGTRLTVV.